The 25 T cell receptor beta chains presented below share a single source sample, sequenced in a study of shared clonotypes between healthy human individuals. Generated by immunoSEQ multiplex PCR, the TCRdb table keeps only in-frame clones and is missing some. The sample lists about 2 million clones, roughly 95% occurring once. Sequenced input: naive CD4+ T cells sorted from blood. Specified subset: CD45RA+ positively selected. These receptors were collected from a young man in good health.

This sequence joins TRBV5-1 and TRBJ2-3, with D perhaps TRBD1 (6 bases). Trimming pared 0 bases from V and 2 bases from J, leaving 10 bases between. CDR3 size: 15 residues. CDR1 and CDR2 from the germline V gene are SGHRS and YFSETQ. The CDR3 region has the DNA TGCGCCAGCAGCTTGGTGCCAGGGGCCACAGATACGCAGTATTTT. It encodes CASSLVPGATDTQYF.

This chain joins TRBV11-2 and TRBJ1-5, with TRBD1 matching over 12 bases. Looked up from germline, CDR1 is SGHAT and CDR2 is FQNNGV. The V gene end was trimmed by 6 bases and the J gene end by 5 bases; junction bases not matched to a gene: 5. The CDR3 runs 15 residues. CDR3 protein: CASSWDRGQDQPQHF. The DNA for the CDR3 is TGTGCCAGCAGTTGGGACAGGGGGCAAGATCAGCCCCAGCATTTT.

V usage is TRBV18 and J usage is TRBJ1-5; the D gene is possibly TRBD1 (5 bases). V gave up 2 bases and J gave up 5 bases, with 16 bases separating them. This CDR3 has 16 residues. Germline assignment: CDR1 KGHSH and CDR2 LQKENI. In nucleotides, the CDR3 is TGTGCCAGCTCACCAGGCGAGGGGAGGATAGATCAGCCCCAGCATTTT. This sequence encodes CASSPGEGRIDQPQHF.

This sequence joins TRBV19 and TRBJ2-5; perhaps TRBD1 as D (5 bases). The V gene lost 3 bases and the J gene lost 7 bases, with 12 bases spanning the gap. Germline CDR1 is LNHDA and CDR2 is SQIVND (reference sequence). This CDR3 is built from 13 residues. CDR3 amino acids: CASSMQGSGTQYF. The CDR3, as DNA: TGTGCCAGTAGTATGCAGGGAAGTGGGACCCAGTACTTC. The full variable domain, rest sourced from reference TRBV19 and TRBJ2-5, is DGGITQSPKYLFRKEGQNVTLSCEQNLNHDAMYWYRQDPGQGLRLIYYSQIVNDFQKGDIAEGYSVSREKKESFPLTVTSAQKNPTAFYLCASSMQGSGTQYFGPGTRLLVL.

CDR3 DNA: TGTGCCAGCAGTTCCGGATGGGGGGCCTCAGATACGCAGTATTTT. Translated, it gives CASSSGWGASDTQYF. The V gene is TRBV27, the J gene TRBJ2-3, with D perhaps given as TRBD1 or TRBD2 (6 bases each). Germline CDR1 is MNHEY and CDR2 is SMNVEV (reference sequence). This CDR3 region has 15 residues. Trimming took 4 bases from V and 4 from J, leaving 15 bases between them.

The rearrangement links TRBV5-8 to TRBJ1-1; no clear D. Germline V lookup: CDR1 SGHTS, CDR2 YDEGEE. V lost 4 bases, J lost 4 bases, and 8 bases lay in between. This CDR3 region has 12 residues. The CDR3 is CASSRLITEAFF. CDR3 nucleotides: TGTGCCAGCAGCCGCTTGATCACTGAAGCTTTCTTT.

This clone was recorded once. The chain is built from TRBV25-1 and TRBJ2-2; 10 bases map to TRBD2. This CDR3 contains 15 residues. V lost 5 bases and J lost 4; bases outside the gene matches: 4. Germline CDR1 reads MGHDK; CDR2 reads SYGVNS. CDR3 amino acids: CASSQLAGPTGELFF. The CDR3 region has the DNA TGTGCCAGCAGTCAACTAGCGGGGCCCACCGGGGAGCTGTTTTTT.

J is TRBJ2-1 and V is TRBV11-2; 8 bases map to TRBD1. Germline CDR1 and CDR2: SGHAT and FQNNGV. The CDR3 runs 17 residues. The V and J ends lost 0 bases and 9 bases, in that order; junction bases with no gene match: 13. The CDR3 nucleotides read TGTGCCAGCAGCTTAGAGGTGGGACAGGTATCTTACCTTGAGCAGTTCTTC. The encoded protein is CASSLEVGQVSYLEQFF.

J is TRBJ2-1 and V is TRBV9; 12 positions match TRBD2. V lost 4 bases to trimming and J lost 8 bases; unmatched junction nucleotides: 7. Germline V lookup: CDR1 SGDLS, CDR2 YYNGEE. CDR3 length: 15 residues. The CDR3 is CASSPTSGSKDEQFF. CDR3 nucleotides: TGTGCCAGCAGCCCGACTAGCGGGAGTAAAGATGAGCAGTTCTTC. The full variable domain, completed using reference TRBV9 and TRBJ2-1, is DSGVTQTPKHLITATGQRVTLRCSPRSGDLSVYWYQQSLDQGLQFLIQYYNGEERAKGNILERFSAQQFPDLHSELNLSSLELGDSALYFCASSPTSGSKDEQFFGPGTRLTVL.

The V gene is TRBV13, the J gene TRBJ1-5, with 8 bases that match TRBD1. The ends lost 0 bases at V and 2 bases at J; junction bases unmatched: 6. This CDR3 contains 17 residues. CDR1 and CDR2 from the germline V gene are PRHDT and FYEKMQ (reference sequence). CDR3 protein: CASSLGQGAAGNQPQHF. The DNA for the CDR3 is TGTGCCAGCAGCTTAGGCCAGGGGGCTGCGGGCAATCAGCCCCAGCATTTT. The variable domain in full, with the rest retrieved from reference TRBV13 and TRBJ1-5, is AAGVIQSPRHLIKEKRETATLKCYPIPRHDTVYWYQQGPGQDPQFLISFYEKMQSDKGSIPDRFSAQQFSDYHSELNMSSLELGDSALYFCASSLGQGAAGNQPQHFGDGTRLSIL.

The table lists this clone with a count of one. This sample also contains other DNA sequences that code for the same CDR3. The V gene is TRBV5-1, the J gene TRBJ2-5; D remains ambiguous. Germline V CDR1 and CDR2: SGHRS, YFSETQ. V was shortened by 0 bases and J by 4 bases, with 7 bases between the two germline ends. There are 13 residues in the CDR3. The CDR3 DNA sequence: TGCGCCAGCAGCTTGGACCCACGAGAGACCCAGTACTTC. Translated: CASSLDPRETQYF.

Worth noting for this clone: At the DNA level, this CDR3 is encoded by other sequences in the same sample as well. The V call is TRBV10-1, the J call TRBJ1-6, with D unclear. The germline gives CDR1 WNHNN, CDR2 SYGVQD (reference sequence). This CDR3 is 13 amino acids long. V lost 2 bases to trimming and J lost 6 bases, with 5 bases between them. The CDR3 DNA follows: TGCGCCAGCAGTGAGACGGGTAATTCACCCCTCCACTTT. It yields the protein CASSETGNSPLHF.

The V and J genes are TRBV28 and TRBJ2-5; D gene uncertain. CDR3 length: 14 amino acids. V was cut by 6 bases and J by 4 bases, with 15 bases left in between. CDR1 and CDR2 (germline): MDHEN, SYDVKM. The CDR3 is CASSDRSVTETQYF. The CDR3 bases are TGTGCCAGCAGCGATAGATCAGTCACAGAGACCCAGTACTTC. The full variable domain, its missing parts supplied by reference TRBV28 and TRBJ2-5, is DVKVTQSSRYLVKRTGEKVFLECVQDMDHENMFWYRQDPGLGLRLIYFSYDVKMKEKGDIPEGYSVSREKKERFSLILESASTNQTSMYLCASSDRSVTETQYFGPGTRLLVL.

The chain combines TRBV6-6 with TRBJ1-1; TRBD1 matches 8 bases. CDR1 is MNHNY and CDR2 is SVGAGI in the germline V gene (reference sequence). This CDR3 contains 13 residues. The V and J ends lost 8 bases and 1 base, in that order; junction bases with no gene match: 3. The CDR3 coding sequence is TGTGCCAGCGGGGACAGGAGGAACACTGAAGCTTTCTTT. This translates into CASGDRRNTEAFF.

Of note for this clone: Other nucleotide sequences in the sample specify the same CDR3. The V and J genes are TRBV9 and TRBJ1-2, with 9 bases identical to TRBD1. Germline lookup yields CDR1 SGDLS and CDR2 YYNGEE. The trim removed 0 bases at V and 5 bases at J, leaving 2 bases unmatched. This CDR3 has 14 amino acids. The CDR3 protein is CASSVGTGVYGYTF. The CDR3 DNA reads as TGTGCCAGCAGCGTAGGGACAGGGGTATATGGCTACACCTTC.

The chain is built from TRBV2 and TRBJ1-1; possible D gene TRBD1, 6 bases. Germline CDR1 SNHLY, CDR2 FYNNEI. The CDR3 length is 15 residues. Trimming took 5 bases from V and 1 from J, leaving 14 bases between them. The CDR3 sequence: CASSSQGGGNTEAFF. CDR3 coding DNA: TGTGCCAGCAGTTCCCAGGGAGGGGGGAACACTGAAGCTTTCTTT.

This clone appeared once. The chain recombines TRBV11-3 with TRBJ2-2; D gene ambiguous. V lost 4 bases and J 8 bases, leaving 8 bases between the germline ends. There are 12 residues in the CDR3. Germline CDR1 SGHNT, CDR2 YENEEA. CDR3 coding DNA: TGTGCCAGCAGCTCACAACCGGGGGAGCTGTTTTTT. It specifies CASSSQPGELFF.

This chain joins TRBV4-3 and TRBJ1-3; D gene ambiguous. Germline values: CDR1 LGHNA, CDR2 YSLEER. The CDR3 has 14 amino acids. Trimming pared 1 base from V and 2 bases from J, leaving 6 bases between. The CDR3 here is CASSQALTGNTIYF. The CDR3 region has the DNA TGCGCCAGCAGCCAAGCTTTAACTGGAAACACCATATATTTT.

The V and J genes are TRBV18 and TRBJ2-5; the D is unclear. Germline-derived CDR1 and CDR2 are KGHSH and LQKENI. Trimming removed 6 bases from V and 7 bases from J, with 12 bases in between. The CDR3 totals 12 residues. CDR3: CASSPPWGTQYF. The CDR3 DNA follows: TGTGCCAGCTCGCCCCCTTGGGGGACCCAGTACTTC.

The gene calls are TRBV5-1 and TRBJ2-2; D is perhaps TRBD2 (7 bases). V lost 3 bases, J lost 2 bases, and 11 bases lay in between. The germline V gene has CDR1 SGHRS and CDR2 YFSETQ. This CDR3 is 15 amino acids long. The chain's CDR3 is CASSSGGPNTGELFF. CDR3 in DNA: TGCGCCAGCAGCTCCGGGGGGCCTAACACCGGGGAGCTGTTTTTT. Drawing the rest from reference TRBV5-1 and TRBJ2-2, the complete variable domain is KAGVTQTPRYLIKTRGQQVTLSCSPISGHRSVSWYQQTPGQGLQFLFEYFSETQRNKGNFPGRFSGRQFSNSRSEMNVSTLELGDSALYLCASSSGGPNTGELFFGEGSRLTVL.

CDR3 region: CASSLRGQHLSTDTQYF. The CDR3 DNA reads as TGTGCCAGCAGCTTAAGAGGACAGCATCTAAGCACAGATACGCAGTATTTT. The V and J genes are TRBV7-3 and TRBJ2-3; D possibly corresponds to TRBD1 (6 bases). V shed 1 base and J shed 0 bases, with 14 bases lying between them. Germline V CDR1 and CDR2: SGHTA, FQGTGA. CDR3 length: 17 residues.

This clone showed up just once. V usage is TRBV7-6 and J usage is TRBJ2-3; 13 nucleotides match TRBD2. The CDR3 length is 19 residues. The J segment lost 5 bases and the V segment lost 5 bases, leaving 16 bases of the junction unmatched. Germline values: CDR1 SGHVS, CDR2 FNYEAQ. The CDR3 loop reads CASSLIGLAGAGRRDTQYF. The CDR3, as DNA: TGTGCCAGCAGCCTAATTGGACTAGCGGGGGCCGGGAGGAGAGATACGCAGTATTTT.

CDR3 DNA: TGTGCCAGCAGCTTAAGGGTGGGGTTGAACACTGAAGCTTTCTTT. As protein: CASSLRVGLNTEAFF. The chain has TRBV11-1 and TRBJ1-1; D is undetermined. The CDR3 contains 15 residues. Germline assignment: CDR1 SGHAT and CDR2 FQDESV (reference sequence). V lost 2 bases and J lost 0, with 10 bases in between. The whole variable domain, filled in from reference TRBV11-1 and TRBJ1-1, reads EAEVAQSPRYKITEKSQAVAFWCDPISGHATLYWYRQILGQGPELLVQFQDESVVDDSQLPKDRFSAERLKGVDSTLKIQPAELGDSAMYLCASSLRVGLNTEAFFGQGTRLTVV.

J is TRBJ1-1 and V is TRBV30, with D unresolved. V was cut by 1 base and J by 1 base, with 13 bases left in between. From germline, CDR1 is GTSNPN and CDR2 SVGIG (reference sequence). The CDR3 contains 15 residues. The CDR3, as DNA: TGTGCCTGGAGTGGCGAAGTCTCGGGGAACACTGAAGCTTTCTTT. This translates into CAWSGEVSGNTEAFF.

About this clone itself: Its ends do not fully match the called genes, so a read error is possible. The chain employs TRBV7-7 and TRBJ2-3; D is unclear. CDR3 length: 15 residues. From germline, CDR1 is SSHAT and CDR2 FNYEAQ (reference sequence). CDR3 sequence reads: CASSLRPGGADTQYF. The CDR3 DNA follows: TGTGCTAGCAGCTTGAGGCCCGGCGGCGCAGATACGCAGTATTTT. The full variable domain, its missing parts supplied by reference TRBV7-7 and TRBJ2-3, is GAGVSQSPRYKVTKRGQDVTLRCDPISSHATLYWYQQALGQGPEFLTYFNYEAQPDKSGLPSDRFSAERPEGSISTLTIQRTEQRDSAMYRCASSLRPGGADTQYFGPGTRLTVL.